The clone carrying this T cell receptor beta chain showed up just a few times. Antigen: not known. This specimen comes from a study of beta chain features in type 1 diabetes. Study findings and constraints: In every one of the four CD4+ subsets, TCRB CDR3s were moderately but significantly shorter in Type 1 diabetes patients. Insertions at VDJ junctions were less frequent in type 1 diabetes patients. These patients also deleted more nucleotides at the same junctions. For TCRB rearrangement, an influence of HLA type remained unresolved here.

Isolated RNA was reverse transcribed in full, so expressed TCRB transcripts were sequenced. Clones were read by immunoSEQ multiplex PCR, and TCRdb kept only the in-frame ones, dropping some. The sample contains a few hundred thousand clones, 9.5% to 11% of which appear only once. One heparinised blood draw averaging approximately 120 mL was given by each donor. The length of the CDR3 is 15 residues. Unmatched junction bases numbered 8, after V lost 0 bases and J lost 10 bases. Germline V lookup: CDR1 LNHDA, CDR2 SQIVND (reference sequence). This clonotype was obtained from a woman aged 30 to 39 in good health. The chain employs TRBV19 and TRBJ2-1, with 8 bases fitting TRBD2. Sequenced material: naive CD4+ T cells from blood. The chain's CDR3 is CASSIDLGLAGEQFF. DNA for the CDR3: TGTGCCAGTAGTATAGATCTGGGGCTAGCGGGCGAGCAGTTCTTC.